The entry below describes one T cell receptor (beta chain). The CDR3 has 14 residues. With 3 bases removed from V and 7 bases from J, the gap between germline ends came to 18 bases. The germline CDR1 and CDR2 sequences are SQVTM and ANQGSEA. Libraries were prepared by immunoSEQ multiplex PCR; TCRdb keeps only in-frame clonotypes and omits some of them. The sample lists about 60,000 clones, 65% to 85% occurring once. These data belong to a study of blood T cell repertoires in COVID-19. Sequenced sample: peripheral blood. The receptor's source is a human donor in a cohort sampled during active COVID-19. The V and J genes are TRBV29-1 and TRBJ1-2; a weak D match, TRBD1 (5 bases). The CDR3 protein is CSVEPQGRESGYTF. The CDR3 DNA reads as TGCAGCGTTGAGCCCCAGGGCAGGGAAAGTGGCTACACCTTC.